Below, 29 T cell receptor beta chains from the same sample are listed, as sequenced in a study of T-cell memory formation after mild COVID-19. One entry per CDR3 protein, called by TCRdb with MiXCR from the 5' RACE reads. The repertoire has 360,000 or so distinct CDR3 sequences, under 30% of them found once; the top ten carry around an eighth. The specimen was PBMCs or a T cell subset sorted from them (not recorded which). The receptors shown here come from an adult woman who had mild COVID-19 (a few samples of this study predate the infection). Cell type and time point are not known.

The rearrangement links TRBV10-3 to TRBJ2-7, with D maybe TRBD2 (6 bases). The V and J ends lost 2 bases and 4 bases respectively, with 15 bases between them. This CDR3 has 15 amino acids. CDR1 is ENHRY and CDR2 is SYGVKD in the germline V gene. The CDR3 loop is CAISETGTLAYEQYF. CDR3 nucleotide sequence: TGTGCCATCAGTGAGACCGGGACTTTGGCATACGAGCAGTACTTC.

The chain is built from TRBV24-1 and TRBJ2-5; possible D gene TRBD2, 5 bases. The CDR3 has 13 residues. Germline V gene data show CDR1 as KGHDR and CDR2 as SFDVKD. V shed 5 bases and J shed 3 bases, with 9 bases lying between them. The CDR3 DNA is TGTGCCACCAGTGTCTCCGGGGAAGAGACCCAGTACTTC. Protein product: CATSVSGEETQYF.

This chain connects TRBV30 to TRBJ2-7, with 13 bases that match TRBD2. CDR1 is GTSNPN and CDR2 is SVGIG in the germline V gene (reference sequence). Trimming at V came to 5 bases and at J to 6 bases, leaving 7 bases not matched to a gene. The CDR3 extends over 14 amino acids. The CDR3: CAWGRTSGSLEQYF. The CDR3 DNA is TGTGCCTGGGGCAGGACTAGCGGGAGTCTCGAGCAGTACTTC.

V gene TRBV7-9 combines with J gene TRBJ2-5; tentative D call: TRBD2 (5 bases). Germline V gene lookup returns CDR1 SEHNR and CDR2 FQNEAQ (reference sequence). The CDR3 extends over 12 amino acids. V lost 8 bases and J lost 6, with 13 bases in between. CDR3: CASQTGDKTQYF. CDR3 nucleotides: TGTGCCAGCCAGACCGGGGATAAGACCCAGTACTTC.

V is TRBV6-5 and J is TRBJ2-5; D is tentatively TRBD1 or TRBD2 (5 bases each). The CDR3 is 19 residues long. The germline V gene encodes CDR1 MNHEY and CDR2 SVGAGI. Trimming cost V 6 bases and J 0 bases, with 26 bases left between them. In DNA form, the CDR3 reads TGTGCCAGCAGGAAGACCTGGCCCCGGGGCCTTCGCGACCAAGAGACCCAGTACTTC. Its protein product is CASRKTWPRGLRDQETQYF.

The gene calls are TRBV12-3 or TRBV12-4 and TRBJ1-5; a weak D match, TRBD1 (6 bases). The V end was cut by 5 bases, the J end by 4 bases, with 18 bases between. The CDR3 has 16 residues. This CDR3 reads CASSPRGRGRNQPQHF. CDR3 sequence (DNA): TGTGCCAGCAGTCCCCGTGGCCGGGGGCGGAATCAGCCCCAGCATTTT.

The chain links TRBV29-1 to TRBJ2-3, with 14 bases aligning to TRBD2. CDR3 size: 15 residues. CDR1 and CDR2 (germline): SQVTM, ANQGSEA. V shed 5 bases, J shed 9 bases, and the junction held 10 bases outside the gene matches. This CDR3 is CSVLTSGGAGRTQYF. CDR3 DNA sequence: TGCAGCGTTCTGACTAGCGGGGGGGCCGGGCGAACGCAGTATTTT.

This clonotype occurred a few times. The chain employs TRBV20-1 and TRBJ2-7; the match to TRBD1 covers 9 bases. V was pared by 2 bases and J by 2 bases, with 4 bases of the junction left unmatched. The CDR3 has 14 amino acids. CDR1 is DFQATT and CDR2 is SNEGSKA in the germline V gene (reference sequence). In nucleotides, the CDR3 is TGCAGTGCTAGACCCACAGGGGGCCCCTACGAGCAGTACTTC. Translating gives CSARPTGGPYEQYF.

This clonotype was seen only a few times. V and J are TRBV6-5 and TRBJ1-1; D is ambiguous. V was shortened by 2 bases and J by 8 bases, with 12 bases between the two germline ends. This CDR3 has 13 amino acids. In germline, CDR1 is MNHEY, CDR2 SVGAGI. CDR3 region: CASSYRRAGEAFF. DNA of the CDR3: TGTGCCAGCAGTTACAGACGCGCCGGCGAAGCTTTCTTT.

The J gene is TRBJ2-3, the V gene TRBV7-6; unclear D gene. The CDR3 length is 15 residues. The V gene lost 0 bases and the J gene lost 0 bases, with 7 bases spanning the gap. The germline gives CDR1 SGHVS, CDR2 FNYEAQ. The CDR3 region has the DNA TGTGCCAGCAGCTTAGCGCAGCCTAGCACAGATACGCAGTATTTT. Translated, it gives CASSLAQPSTDTQYF. Filled out from reference TRBV7-6 and TRBJ2-3, the complete variable domain reads GAGVSQSPRYKVTKRGQDVALRCDPISGHVSLYWYRQALGQGPEFLTYFNYEAQQDKSGLPNDRFSAERPEGSISTLTIQRTEQRDSAMYRCASSLAQPSTDTQYFGPGTRLTVL.

This chain joins TRBV12-3 or TRBV12-4 and TRBJ2-7, with D uncertain. The CDR3 covers 13 residues. The ends were cut back, 7 bases at V and 3 bases at J, with 13 bases in the middle. The CDR3 protein is CASTRSLIYEQYF. The CDR3 DNA sequence: TGTGCCAGCACCCGGTCGCTAATCTACGAGCAGTACTTC.

CDR3 in DNA: TGTGCCAGCAGCCCTACAAGGACAGGGAGGACTGAAGCTTTCTTT. This encodes CASSPTRTGRTEAFF. The chain uses TRBV9 and TRBJ1-1; 8 bases align to TRBD1. The J segment lost 5 bases and the V segment lost 4 bases, leaving 10 bases of the junction unmatched. The CDR3 is made up of 15 amino acids. The germline gives CDR1 SGDLS, CDR2 YYNGEE. Using reference TRBV9 and TRBJ1-1 for the parts outside the CDR3, the full variable domain is DSGVTQTPKHLITATGQRVTLRCSPRSGDLSVYWYQQSLDQGLQFLIQYYNGEERAKGNILERFSAQQFPDLHSELNLSSLELGDSALYFCASSPTRTGRTEAFFGQGTRLTVV.

V usage is TRBV18 and J usage is TRBJ2-3; TRBD2 might be the D (6 bases). Germline CDR1 and CDR2: KGHSH and LQKENI. V was trimmed by 4 bases and J by 0 bases, leaving 14 bases between them. The CDR3 has 16 amino acids. The CDR3 DNA is TGTGCCAGCTCACGCAGCGCGGAGGGTAGCACAGATACGCAGTATTTT. It encodes CASSRSAEGSTDTQYF. The entire variable domain, with the rest obtained from reference TRBV18 and TRBJ2-3, is as follows: NAGVMQNPRHLVRRRGQEARLRCSPMKGHSHVYWYRQLPEEGLKFMVYLQKENIIDESGMPKERFSAEFPKEGPSILRIQQVVRGDSAAYFCASSRSAEGSTDTQYFGPGTRLTVL.

V usage is TRBV29-1 and J usage is TRBJ2-5; TRBD2 aligns across 9 bases. The CDR3 has 15 residues. The germline gives CDR1 SQVTM, CDR2 ANQGSEA. V lost 4 bases and J lost 5; bases outside the gene matches: 11. The CDR3 protein is CSVGRASGRPETQYF. DNA for the CDR3: TGCAGCGTTGGCCGGGCCAGCGGGAGGCCGGAGACCCAGTACTTC. Based on the CDR3 plus reference TRBV29-1 and TRBJ2-5, the full variable domain is SAVISQKPSRDICQRGTSLTIQCQVDSQVTMMFWYRQQPGQSLTLIATANQGSEATYESGFVIDKFPISRPNLTFSTLTVSNMSPEDSSIYLCSVGRASGRPETQYFGPGTRLLVL.

V gene TRBV5-1 combines with J gene TRBJ2-2, with D unresolved. Trimming removed 4 bases at V and 4 bases at J, with 8 bases between. Germline CDR1 is SGHRS and CDR2 is YFSETQ. The CDR3 runs to 13 residues. The CDR3 spells CASSDGSTGELFF. The CDR3, as DNA: TGCGCCAGCAGCGACGGAAGCACCGGGGAGCTGTTTTTT.

The chain is built from TRBV12-3 or TRBV12-4 and TRBJ1-2; D remains ambiguous. CDR3 length: 13 amino acids. Deletions cut 4 bases from V and 0 bases from J, with 6 bases between. CDR3: CASSSVANYGYTF. CDR3 bases: TGTGCCAGCAGTTCAGTCGCTAACTATGGCTACACCTTC.

This clonotype showed up just a few times. V is TRBV5-6 and J is TRBJ1-6, with a possible D match to TRBD1 (5 bases). Germline CDR1 SGHDT, CDR2 YYEEEE. The CDR3 sequence is 17 residues long. V dropped 4 bases and J dropped 0 bases, with 14 bases sitting between them. CDR3 sequence: CASSPDSDISYNSPLHF. For the CDR3, the DNA is TGTGCCAGCAGCCCAGACAGCGATATCTCCTATAATTCACCCCTCCACTTT. Together with reference TRBV5-6 and TRBJ1-6, the CDR3 gives the full variable domain: DAGVTQSPTHLIKTRGQQVTLRCSPKSGHDTVSWYQQALGQGPQFIFQYYEEEERQRGNFPDRFSGHQFPNYSSELNVNALLLGDSALYLCASSPDSDISYNSPLHFGNGTRLTVT.

The rearrangement uses TRBV3-1 and TRBJ1-1, with D tentatively TRBD1 (5 bases). The CDR3 is 16 amino acids. Germline V lookup: CDR1 LGHDT, CDR2 YNNKEL (reference sequence). V shed 0 bases and J shed 5 bases, with 16 bases lying between them. CDR3 protein: CASSQDPAGSRTEAFF. CDR3 coding DNA: TGTGCCAGCAGCCAAGATCCAGCAGGGAGTAGGACTGAAGCTTTCTTT. The variable domain in full, completed from reference TRBV3-1 and TRBJ1-1, reads DTAVSQTPKYLVTQMGNDKSIKCEQNLGHDTMYWYKQDSKKFLKIMFSYNNKELIINETVPNRFSPKSPDKAHLNLHINSLELGDSAVYFCASSQDPAGSRTEAFFGQGTRLTVV.

Only a few counts were recorded for this clonotype. This chain uses TRBV7-2 with TRBJ1-1; D gene uncertain. The CDR3 covers 12 residues. In germline, CDR1 is SGHTA, CDR2 FQGNSA. The V end lost 3 bases, the J end lost 4 bases, and 6 bases lay between the germline ends. CDR3 region: CASSLEFTEAFF. CDR3 bases: TGTGCCAGCAGCTTGGAGTTCACTGAAGCTTTCTTT.

The chain combines TRBV30 with TRBJ1-2; 7 bases are a match to TRBD1. CDR1 GTSNPN and CDR2 SVGIG come from the germline V gene (reference sequence). CDR3 size: 12 residues. Germline trimming cut 8 bases from V and 2 bases from J; bases unmatched to any gene: 5. DNA of the CDR3: TGTGCCGGGGACAGAGCGAACTATGGCTACACCTTC. The encoded protein is CAGDRANYGYTF.

This clonotype was found a few times. The chain uses TRBV9 and TRBJ2-7; possibly TRBD2 for D (5 bases). The germline CDR1 and CDR2 sequences are SGDLS and YYNGEE. This CDR3 is built from 14 residues. Trimming pared 3 bases from V and 3 bases from J, leaving 13 bases between. The CDR3 loop reads CASSEDSPFYEQYF. In DNA form, the CDR3 reads TGTGCCAGCAGCGAGGACTCGCCGTTCTACGAGCAGTACTTC.

The CDR3 region is CASSPSGDLSYEQYF. CDR3 nucleotides: TGTGCCAGCAGCCCCAGCGGGGACTTATCCTACGAGCAGTACTTC. The V call is TRBV9, the J call TRBJ2-7; 7 bases align to TRBD2. The CDR3 has 15 residues. Germline trimming cut 4 bases from V and 1 base from J; bases unmatched to any gene: 8. The germline gives CDR1 SGDLS, CDR2 YYNGEE. Full variable domain (missing parts from reference TRBV9 and TRBJ2-7): DSGVTQTPKHLITATGQRVTLRCSPRSGDLSVYWYQQSLDQGLQFLIQYYNGEERAKGNILERFSAQQFPDLHSELNLSSLELGDSALYFCASSPSGDLSYEQYFGPGTRLTVT.

V is TRBV5-5 and J is TRBJ2-2, with 11 bases fitting TRBD2. In germline, CDR1 is SGHKS, CDR2 YYEKEE (reference sequence). This CDR3 spans 18 amino acids. V lost 0 bases to trimming and J lost 5 bases; unmatched junction nucleotides: 9. CDR3 amino acids: CASSLETSGARGTGELFF. CDR3 nucleotides: TGTGCCAGCAGCTTGGAGACTAGCGGGGCCCGAGGGACCGGGGAGCTGTTTTTT.

V gene TRBV3-1 combines with J gene TRBJ2-1; weak D call: TRBD2 (5 bases). Germline V lookup: CDR1 LGHDT, CDR2 YNNKEL (reference sequence). The CDR3 covers 12 residues. V gave up 0 bases and J gave up 11 bases, with 8 bases separating them. The CDR3 region has the DNA TGTGCCAGCAGCCAAGATGGAGGAAAGCAGTTCTTC. It translates to CASSQDGGKQFF.

The chain joins TRBV7-3 to TRBJ1-1; D unclear. Between the trimmed V and J ends, which lost 6 bases and 0 bases, there was a span of 8 bases. The CDR3 sequence is 13 residues long. Germline loops: CDR1 SGHTA, CDR2 FQGTGA. The CDR3 DNA sequence: TGTGCCAGCAGTCAACTGGTGAACACTGAAGCTTTCTTT. This sequence encodes CASSQLVNTEAFF.

This clonotype was detected only a few times. The rearrangement joins TRBV7-6 to TRBJ2-1, with unresolved D. Trimming took 0 bases from V and 2 from J, leaving 8 bases between them. The CDR3 runs 15 residues. The V gene's germline CDR1 is SGHVS and CDR2 FNYEAQ. CDR3 protein: CASSLALVPYNEQFF. The CDR3 DNA follows: TGTGCCAGCAGCTTAGCGTTGGTTCCCTACAATGAGCAGTTCTTC.

J is TRBJ2-3 and V is TRBV7-3; 9 bases are a match to TRBD2. The CDR3 length is 16 residues. After removal of 4 bases from V and 1 base from J, the junction contained 6 bases not matched to a gene. The germline V gene has CDR1 SGHTA and CDR2 FQGTGA. The CDR3 loop reads CASSSIAGEGTDTQYF. In nucleotides, the CDR3 is TGTGCCAGCAGCTCAATAGCGGGAGAAGGCACAGATACGCAGTATTTT.

This clonotype showed up just a few times. V is TRBV28 and J is TRBJ2-1, with D hard to call. Trimming removed 2 bases at V and 10 bases at J, with 12 bases between. The germline V gene encodes CDR1 MDHEN and CDR2 SYDVKM. This CDR3 has 13 residues. The CDR3 DNA is TGTGCCAGCAGTTTAGGGCAAGAGTCAGAGCAGTTCTTC. This sequence encodes CASSLGQESEQFF.

A few counts support this clonotype. This sequence joins TRBV6-2 or TRBV6-3 and TRBJ2-1; D not certain. V shed 6 bases and J shed 8 bases, with 20 bases lying between them. Per the germline V gene, CDR1 is MNHEY and CDR2 is SVGEGT. This CDR3 is built from 15 residues. Here the CDR3 reads CASSHYWTSSDEQFF. As DNA, the CDR3 is TGTGCCAGCAGCCACTACTGGACCTCCTCGGATGAGCAGTTCTTC.